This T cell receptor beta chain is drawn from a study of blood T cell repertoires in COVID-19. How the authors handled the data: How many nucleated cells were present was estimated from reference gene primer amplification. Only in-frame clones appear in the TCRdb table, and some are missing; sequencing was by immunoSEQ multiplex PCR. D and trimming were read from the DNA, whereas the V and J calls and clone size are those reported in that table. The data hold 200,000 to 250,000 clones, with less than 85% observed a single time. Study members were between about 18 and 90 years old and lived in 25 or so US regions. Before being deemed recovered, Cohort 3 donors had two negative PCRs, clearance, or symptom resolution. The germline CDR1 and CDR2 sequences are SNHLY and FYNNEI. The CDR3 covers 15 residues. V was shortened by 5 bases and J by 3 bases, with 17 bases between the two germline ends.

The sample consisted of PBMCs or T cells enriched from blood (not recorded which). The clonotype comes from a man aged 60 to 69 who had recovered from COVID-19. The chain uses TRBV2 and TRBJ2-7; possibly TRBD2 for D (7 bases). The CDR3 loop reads CASSRGGDTGYEQYF. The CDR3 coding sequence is TGTGCCAGCAGTAGGGGGGGGGACACGGGCTACGAGCAGTACTTC.